These T cell receptor beta chains were read from a single sample in a study of siplizumab effects on memory and regulatory T cells. Measured with immunoSEQ multiplex PCR; TCRdb has only the in-frame clones, and not every one. The sample carries under 150,000 clones, less than 95% recorded once. Source material: non-Treg CD4+ T cells sorted from blood. Every receptor here comes from a human donor in good health. The CDR3 runs from the conserved cysteine through the conserved F or W. The D gene is left open where the match is weak. Size tells how often a clone was seen (once, few, many) or the class of an expanded clone, and some rows leave it out.

clone_size	d_call	v_call	j_call	cdr3_aa	cdr3_nt
-	TRBD1	TRBV19	TRBJ2-3	CASSPDRATDTQYF	TGTGCCAGTAGTCCAGACAGGGCCACAGATACGCAGTATTTT
-	TRBD1	TRBV5-6	TRBJ2-3	CASSTGTALFFGTDTQYF	TGTGCCAGCAGCACCGGGACAGCGCTCTTCTTTGGCACAGATACGCAGTATTTT
once	TRBD2	TRBV19	TRBJ2-1	CASTIAGSPGSNEQFF	TGTGCCAGTACCATAGCGGGATCCCCCGGAAGCAATGAGCAGTTCTTC
-	-	TRBV27	TRBJ2-7	CAIKRLDSGYEQYF	TGTGCCATCAAACGTCTAGACTCTGGGTACGAGCAGTACTTC
-	TRBD2	TRBV5-1	TRBJ2-7	CASSLGGLADYEQYF	TGCGCCAGCAGCTTGGGGGGACTAGCGGACTACGAGCAGTACTTC
-	TRBD2	TRBV5-1	TRBJ2-3	CASSILAGSTDTQYF	TGCGCCAGCAGCATTCTAGCGGGAAGCACAGATACGCAGTATTTT
-	-	TRBV2	TRBJ2-7	CASSVVSYEQYF	TGTGCCAGCAGTGTGGTCTCCTACGAGCAGTACTTC
-	-	TRBV7-2	TRBJ1-2	CASSSFPGISYGYTF	TGTGCCAGCAGCTCTTTCCCGGGGATATCCTATGGCTACACCTTC
-	-	TRBV21-1	TRBJ2-1	CASSGLAGVRNEQFF	TGTGCCAGCAGCGGTCTAGCGGGAGTACGCAATGAGCAGTTCTTC
-	-	TRBV18	TRBJ2-7	CASSPQEGPTYEQYF	TGTGCCAGCTCACCACAGGAGGGGCCGACCTACGAGCAGTACTTC
-	TRBD2	TRBV5-1	TRBJ2-1	CASSFRSGGNNEQFF	TGCGCCAGCAGTTTTCGTAGCGGGGGGAACAATGAGCAGTTCTTC
-	-	TRBV19	TRBJ2-2	CASSMSPLDTGELFF	TGTGCCAGTAGTATGTCCCCCTTGGACACCGGGGAGCTGTTTTTT
-	TRBD2	TRBV18	TRBJ2-2	CASSRSGSSNTGELFF	TGTGCCAGCTCACGTAGCGGGAGTTCGAACACCGGGGAGCTGTTTTTT
-	TRBD1	TRBV2	TRBJ2-3	CASGGDRGTDTQYF	TGTGCCAGCGGGGGGGACAGGGGCACAGATACGCAGTATTTT
-	-	TRBV19	TRBJ2-2	CASYPSGLRPSTGELFF	TGTGCCAGTTACCCCTCGGGACTCAGGCCGAGTACCGGGGAGCTGTTTTTT
-	TRBD2	TRBV7-6	TRBJ2-3	CASSFSGRASSDTQYF	TGTGCCAGCAGCTTTAGCGGGAGGGCCAGTTCAGATACGCAGTATTTT
-	-	TRBV11-2	TRBJ1-1	CASRPFGGLKMNTEAFF	TGTGCCAGCAGGCCATTTGGGGGCTTAAAAATGAACACTGAAGCTTTCTTT
-	TRBD2	TRBV7-2	TRBJ2-7	CASSLLLAGGAYEQYF	TGTGCCAGCAGCTTATTGCTGGCGGGAGGGGCCTACGAGCAGTACTTC
-	TRBD2	TRBV9	TRBJ2-1	CASSATSGTYNEQFF	TGTGCCAGCAGCGCGACTAGCGGGACCTACAATGAGCAGTTCTTC
-	TRBD2	TRBV4-1	TRBJ2-5	CASSQGSSGGAGYETQYF	TGCGCCAGCAGCCAAGGTTCTAGCGGGGGGGCAGGTTATGAGACCCAGTACTTC
-	-	TRBV7-2	TRBJ2-7	CASSADGTIYEQYF	TGTGCCAGCAGCGCAGACGGGACAATCTACGAGCAGTACTTC
-	-	TRBV9	TRBJ1-2	CASSVTGNYGYTF	TGTGCCAGCAGCGTAACAGGAAACTATGGCTACACCTTC
-	TRBD2	TRBV9	TRBJ2-4	CASSPHLGTSGGAKNIQYF	TGTGCCAGCAGCCCGCATTTAGGGACTAGCGGGGGAGCCAAAAACATTCAGTACTTC
-	-	TRBV4-2	TRBJ1-1	CASSQDLGSTEAFF	TGTGCCAGCAGCCAAGATCTCGGGTCCACTGAAGCTTTCTTT
once	-	TRBV5-1	TRBJ2-2	CASSPTGASLELFF	TGCGCCAGCAGCCCCACGGGGGCCTCCCTGGAGCTGTTTTTT
once	-	TRBV6-1	TRBJ2-3	CASSLGDGTDTQYF	TGTGCCAGCAGTTTGGGGGACGGCACAGATACGCAGTATTTT
-	-	TRBV19	TRBJ2-3	CASSILGDTQYF	TGTGCCAGTAGTATTCTAGGGGATACGCAGTATTTT
-	-	TRBV11-2	TRBJ1-3	CASSPGTFSGNTIYF	TGTGCCAGCAGCCCCGGGACTTTCTCTGGAAACACCATATATTTT
-	-	TRBV4-1	TRBJ2-5	CASSQGQGTPGKETQYF	TGCGCCAGCAGCCAAGGGCAGGGTACTCCAGGGAAAGAGACCCAGTACTTC
-	TRBD2	TRBV4-2	TRBJ2-1	CASSGLAGVESRSSYNEQFF	TGTGCCAGCAGCGGACTAGCGGGAGTTGAGTCCCGTTCTTCCTACAATGAGCAGTTCTTC
-	-	TRBV11-1	TRBJ2-1	CASSTPPGGKSSYNEQFF	TGTGCCAGCAGCACCCCTCCAGGCGGTAAGAGCTCCTACAATGAGCAGTTCTTC
-	-	TRBV19	TRBJ1-4	CASSMESRRAGPRELFF	TGTGCCAGTAGTATGGAATCCAGGCGGGCAGGGCCGAGGGAACTGTTTTTT
few	-	TRBV5-1	TRBJ1-4	CASSLLKNNEKLFF	TGCGCCAGCAGCTTGCTCAAGAATAATGAAAAACTGTTTTTT
-	-	TRBV5-4	TRBJ1-5	CASSLGPGGNQPQHF	TGTGCCAGCAGCTTAGGGCCCGGGGGCAATCAGCCCCAGCATTTT
once	-	TRBV7-3	TRBJ1-1	CASSSDSLNTEAFF	TGTGCCAGCAGCTCAGACAGCCTGAACACTGAAGCTTTCTTT
-	-	TRBV18	TRBJ2-1	CASSPILSRNEQFF	TGTGCCAGCTCACCAATCCTAAGTAGGAATGAGCAGTTCTTC
-	-	TRBV5-1	TRBJ2-2	CASSSDSRTNTGELFF	TGCGCCAGCAGCTCGGACAGCAGAACTAACACCGGGGAGCTGTTTTTT
-	-	TRBV9	TRBJ2-7	CASSVGGPYEQYF	TGTGCCAGCAGCGTAGGAGGTCCCTACGAGCAGTACTTC
once	TRBD2	TRBV4-2	TRBJ2-7	CASSQETSGGEQYF	TGTGCCAGCAGCCAAGAGACTAGCGGGGGAGAGCAGTACTTC
-	TRBD1	TRBV18	TRBJ2-4	CASSQGQGIRSQYF	TGTGCCAGCTCACAGGGACAGGGTATAAGGTCGCAGTACTTC
-	-	TRBV10-3	TRBJ2-7	CAISTQGNEQYF	TGTGCCATCAGTACACAGGGAAACGAGCAGTACTTC
-	-	TRBV18	TRBJ2-2	CASSPGPETGAGELFF	TGTGCCAGCTCACCAGGACCGGAAACTGGGGCCGGGGAGCTGTTTTTT
once	-	TRBV5-4	TRBJ2-1	CASSLGTRGSNEQFF	TGTGCCAGCAGCTTGGGGACTAGGGGGTCCAATGAGCAGTTCTTC
-	-	TRBV4-2	TRBJ2-2	CASSRVPTGENTGELFF	TGTGCCAGCAGCCGGGTTCCGACAGGTGAAAACACCGGGGAGCTGTTTTTT
-	TRBD1	TRBV2	TRBJ2-7	CASSEGGQGRTYEQYF	TGTGCCAGCAGTGAAGGGGGACAGGGGAGGACCTACGAGCAGTACTTC